The entry below describes one T cell receptor beta chain. The sample is drawn from a study of blood T cell repertoires in COVID-19. On the study more broadly: Spain, Italy and the United States supplied samples that represented acute and convalescent COVID-19.

The CDR3 is made up of 12 amino acids. With 4 bases removed from V and 10 bases from J, the gap between germline ends came to 13 bases. Germline assignment: CDR1 LNHDA and CDR2 SQIVND (reference sequence). Using immunoSEQ multiplex PCR, the repertoire was profiled, and TCRdb retains in-frame clones only, with some absent. The sample carries 75,000 to 85,000 clones, 86% recorded once. This clonotype was sampled from a human donor in a cohort sampled during active COVID-19. Sequenced sample: peripheral blood. V is TRBV19 and J is TRBJ1-1, with D possibly being TRBD1 (5 bases). In DNA form, the CDR3 reads TGTGCCAGTAGTAGCCAGGGTGGGGCAGCTTTCTTT. Translating gives CASSSQGGAAFF.